This T cell receptor beta chain was captured in a study of T cell changes during pregnancy in multiple sclerosis. Clones were sequenced by immunoSEQ multiplex PCR, and TCRdb holds only the in-frame ones, with some missing. The table shows approximately 45,000 clones, with roughly nine tenths occurring only once. The J segment lost 5 bases and the V segment lost 7 bases, leaving 8 bases of the junction unmatched. The CDR3 contains 14 residues. CDR1 and CDR2 from the germline V gene are MNHNS and SASEGT. The rearrangement links TRBV6-1 to TRBJ2-1, with 7 positions matching TRBD1. The sequence was collected from a female donor in good health, enrolled as a control in a pregnancy study. This sample comprised CD4+ T cells from peripheral blood mononuclear cells, obtained in the second trimester of pregnancy. The chain's CDR3 is CASTGQSYDNEQFF. Written as DNA, the CDR3 is TGTGCCAGCACGGGACAGTCCTATGACAATGAGCAGTTCTTC.